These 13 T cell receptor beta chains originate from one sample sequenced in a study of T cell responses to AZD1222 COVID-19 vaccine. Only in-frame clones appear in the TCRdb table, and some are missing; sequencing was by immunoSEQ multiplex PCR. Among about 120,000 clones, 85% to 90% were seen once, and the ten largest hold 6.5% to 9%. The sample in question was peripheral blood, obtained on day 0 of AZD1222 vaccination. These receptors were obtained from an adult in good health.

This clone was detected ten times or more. The CDR3 sequence is CASSLSGQGPEAFF. CDR3 sequence (DNA): TGTGCCAGCAGCTTAAGTGGGCAGGGCCCTGAAGCTTTCTTT. The chain employs TRBV7-3 and TRBJ1-1; D is perhaps TRBD1 (5 bases). Looked up from germline, CDR1 is SGHTA and CDR2 is FQGTGA. CDR3 length: 14 amino acids. V gave up 1 base and J gave up 6 bases, with 12 bases separating them. The variable domain in full, completed from reference TRBV7-3 and TRBJ1-1, reads GAGVSQTPSNKVTEKGKYVELRCDPISGHTALYWYRQSLGQGPEFLIYFQGTGAADDSGLPNDRFFAVRPEGSVSTLKIQRTERGDSAVYLCASSLSGQGPEAFFGQGTRLTVV.

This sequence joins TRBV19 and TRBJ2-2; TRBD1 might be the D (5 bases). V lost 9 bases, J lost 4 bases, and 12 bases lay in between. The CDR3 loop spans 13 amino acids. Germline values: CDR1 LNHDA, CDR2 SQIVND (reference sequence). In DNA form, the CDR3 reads TGTGCCAGCCCCAGGGTCCCCACCGGGGAGCTGTTTTTT. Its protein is CASPRVPTGELFF. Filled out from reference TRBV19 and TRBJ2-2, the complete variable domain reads DGGITQSPKYLFRKEGQNVTLSCEQNLNHDAMYWYRQDPGQGLRLIYYSQIVNDFQKGDIAEGYSVSREKKESFPLTVTSAQKNPTAFYLCASPRVPTGELFFGEGSRLTVL.

The CDR3 loop reads CASSYSAGGTIQETQYF. The CDR3 DNA sequence: TGTGCCAGCAGCTACTCAGCGGGGGGCACGATCCAAGAGACCCAGTACTTC. The chain combines TRBV5-5 with TRBJ2-5; 9 bases agree with TRBD2. Trimming cost V 3 bases and J 1 base; bases outside gene matches: 10. This CDR3 is 17 amino acids long. Germline V gene data show CDR1 as SGHKS and CDR2 as YYEKEE (reference sequence). Variable domain in full (rest from reference TRBV5-5 and TRBJ2-5): DAGVTQSPTHLIKTRGQQVTLRCSPISGHKSVSWYQQVLGQGPQFIFQYYEKEERGRGNFPDRFSARQFPNYSSELNVNALLLGDSALYLCASSYSAGGTIQETQYFGPGTRLLVL.

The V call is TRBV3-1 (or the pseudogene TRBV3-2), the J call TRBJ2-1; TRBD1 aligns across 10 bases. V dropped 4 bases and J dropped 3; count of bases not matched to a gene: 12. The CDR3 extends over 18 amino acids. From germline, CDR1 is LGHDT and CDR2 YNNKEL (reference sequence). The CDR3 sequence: CASSPRTGGRPIYNEQFF. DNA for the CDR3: TGTGCCAGCAGCCCACGGACAGGGGGTCGGCCCATCTACAATGAGCAGTTCTTC.

Written as DNA, the CDR3 is TGCGCCAGCAGCCAGGTCGGCAGGGAGGGAGGTGTTAATCAGCCCCAGCATTTT. This sequence encodes CASSQVGREGGVNQPQHF. This chain joins TRBV4-1 and TRBJ1-5; weak D call: TRBD1 (5 bases). Germline-derived CDR1 and CDR2 are MGHRA and YSYEKL. The CDR3 is made up of 18 amino acids. Between the trimmed V and J ends, which lost 3 bases and 4 bases, there was a span of 22 bases.

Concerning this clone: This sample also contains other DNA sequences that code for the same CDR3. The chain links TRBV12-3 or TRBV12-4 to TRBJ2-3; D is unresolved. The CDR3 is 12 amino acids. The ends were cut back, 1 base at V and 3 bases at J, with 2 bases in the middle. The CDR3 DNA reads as TGTGCCAGCAGTTTAGGTACAGATACGCAGTATTTT. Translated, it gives CASSLGTDTQYF.

The CDR3 nucleotides read TGTGCCAGCTCACCGATTATGACTCGGACAGGGGGTTACGGTGGCTACACCTTC. Encoded protein: CASSPIMTRTGGYGGYTF. The chain joins TRBV18 to TRBJ1-2; 10 positions agree with TRBD1. This CDR3 region has 18 residues. Germline lookup yields CDR1 KGHSH and CDR2 LQKENI. Germline trimming cut 3 bases from V and 7 bases from J; bases unmatched to any gene: 17.

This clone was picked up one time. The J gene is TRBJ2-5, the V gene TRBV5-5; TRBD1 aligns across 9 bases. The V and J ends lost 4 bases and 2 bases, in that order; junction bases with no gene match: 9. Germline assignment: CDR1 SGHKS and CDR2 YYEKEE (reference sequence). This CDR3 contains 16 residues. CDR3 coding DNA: TGTGCCAGCAGCCTTTTCCCGACAGGGGGTCAAGAGACCCAGTACTTC. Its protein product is CASSLFPTGGQETQYF.

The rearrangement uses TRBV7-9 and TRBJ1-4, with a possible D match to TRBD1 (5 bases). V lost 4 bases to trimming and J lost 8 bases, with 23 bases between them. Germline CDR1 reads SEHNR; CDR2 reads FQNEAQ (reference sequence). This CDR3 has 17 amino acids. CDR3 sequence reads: CASSSGADISPTEKLFF. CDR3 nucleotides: TGTGCCAGCAGCTCCGGAGCGGACATTTCCCCCACGGAAAAACTGTTTTTT.

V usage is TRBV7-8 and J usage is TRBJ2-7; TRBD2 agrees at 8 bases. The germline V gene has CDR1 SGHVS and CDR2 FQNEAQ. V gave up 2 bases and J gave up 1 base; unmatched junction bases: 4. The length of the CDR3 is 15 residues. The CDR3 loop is CASSLTASGSYEQYF. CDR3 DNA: TGTGCCAGCAGCTTAACGGCTAGCGGGTCCTACGAGCAGTACTTC.

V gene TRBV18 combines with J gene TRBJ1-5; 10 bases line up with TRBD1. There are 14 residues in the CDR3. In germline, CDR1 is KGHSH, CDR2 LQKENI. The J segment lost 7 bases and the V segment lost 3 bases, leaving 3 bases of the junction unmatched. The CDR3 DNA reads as TGTGCCAGCTCACCGGGACAGGGGAGGCAGCCCCAGCATTTT. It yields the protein CASSPGQGRQPQHF.

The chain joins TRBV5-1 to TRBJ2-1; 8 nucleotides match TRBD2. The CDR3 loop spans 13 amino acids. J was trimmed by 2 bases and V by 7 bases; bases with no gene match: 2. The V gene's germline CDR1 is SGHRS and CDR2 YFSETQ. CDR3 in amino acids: CASSGLAYNEQFF. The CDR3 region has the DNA TGCGCCAGCTCGGGACTAGCCTACAATGAGCAGTTCTTC.

The CDR3 protein is CASSPEAGGATGELFF. CDR3 nucleotides: TGTGCCAGCTCACCAGAGGCGGGAGGCGCGACCGGGGAGCTGTTTTTT. V gene TRBV18 combines with J gene TRBJ2-2; TRBD2 matches 8 bases. The V gene end was trimmed by 2 bases and the J gene end by 5 bases; junction bases not matched to a gene: 7. The CDR3 is 16 amino acids. Germline assignment: CDR1 KGHSH and CDR2 LQKENI.